This TCR beta chain was identified in a study of OX40 agonist ivuxolimab in advanced cancers. Overall study context: Patients were roughly 81% male with ages roughly 20 to 85, mean around 61. One hepatocellular carcinoma and a couple of cutaneous melanoma patients partially responded.

The method was immunoSEQ multiplex PCR; TCRdb's version includes in-frame clones alone and lacks a portion of them. The profile shows about 38,000 clones, approximately 90% of them singletons. V lost 3 bases to trimming and J lost 4 bases, with 16 bases between them. CDR1 is MNHNS, CDR2 SASEGT, per germline. The CDR3 sequence is 15 residues long. The sample in question was CD4+ or CD8+ T cells sorted from blood, obtained in a trial of the OX40 agonist ivuxolimab. The clonotype comes from an adult with an advanced solid tumor such as melanoma, head and neck, liver or kidney cancer. V and J are TRBV6-1 and TRBJ2-7, with D unclear. CDR3 coding DNA: TGTGCCAGCAGTGATGAGCCGGTGGGGATATACGAGCAGTACTTC. As protein: CASSDEPVGIYEQYF.